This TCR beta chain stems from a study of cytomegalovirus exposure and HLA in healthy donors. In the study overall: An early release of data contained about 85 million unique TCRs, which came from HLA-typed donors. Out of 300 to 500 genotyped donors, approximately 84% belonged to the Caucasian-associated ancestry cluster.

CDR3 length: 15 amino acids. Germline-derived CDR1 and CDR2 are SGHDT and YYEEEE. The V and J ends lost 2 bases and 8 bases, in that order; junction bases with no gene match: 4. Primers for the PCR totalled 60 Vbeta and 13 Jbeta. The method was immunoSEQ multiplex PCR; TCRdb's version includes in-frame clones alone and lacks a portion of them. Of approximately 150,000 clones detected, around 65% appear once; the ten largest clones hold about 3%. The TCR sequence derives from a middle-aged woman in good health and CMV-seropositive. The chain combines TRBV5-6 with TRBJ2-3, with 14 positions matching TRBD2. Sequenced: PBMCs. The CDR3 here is CASSFFGTSGGTQYF. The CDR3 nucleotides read TGTGCCAGCAGCTTCTTCGGGACTAGCGGGGGTACGCAGTATTTT.